This T cell receptor beta chain appears in the sequencing data of a study of T-cell reconstitution after alpha-beta-depleted transplantation in children. CDR3 size: 14 residues. CDR1 MGHDK and CDR2 SYGVNS come from the germline V gene. Trimming left V 4 bases short and J 1 base short, with 10 bases between. Unique molecular identifiers were used to barcode this TCRbeta library. TCRdb re-derived calls from the PCR reads in MiXCR, one entry per CDR3 protein. This table has about 540,000 distinct CDR3 sequences, approximately 20% appearing once. There are a few counts of this clonotype. The TCR comes from a human donor who donated a stem cell graft to a child with acute lymphoblastic leukemia. The specimen was PBMCs from the stem cell graft donor, collected from the stem cell graft. The gene calls are TRBV25-1 and TRBJ1-2; D gene ambiguous. The CDR3: CASSVEPFNYGYTF. CDR3 DNA sequence: TGTGCCAGCAGTGTAGAGCCTTTTAACTATGGCTACACCTTC.